This TCR beta chain stems from a study of blood T cell repertoires in COVID-19. In the original analysis: Estimation of nucleated cell counts relied on the amplification of reference gene primers. Sequencing used immunoSEQ multiplex PCR; TCRdb keeps in-frame clones, though not all of them. That table supplies the V and J calls and clone size; D and trimming were determined from the DNA. This table holds roughly 290,000 clones, around 85% found once. Participants' own reports of clinical history determined their cohort assignment. CDR1 and CDR2 (germline): GTSNPN, SVGIG (reference sequence). CDR3 length equals 15 residues. The ends were cut back, 3 bases at V and 1 base at J, with 13 bases in the middle.

Sample: PBMCs or T cells enriched from blood (not recorded which). The TCR comes from a woman aged 30 to 39 who had recovered from COVID-19. The V call is TRBV30, the J call TRBJ1-5, with TRBD1 as a possible D gene (6 bases). The CDR3 is CAWRRGGSSNQPQHF. CDR3 nucleotides: TGTGCCTGGAGGAGAGGGGGATCGAGCAATCAGCCCCAGCATTTT.